This is a list of T cell receptor beta chains from one sample in a study of blood T cells in healthy people across ages. Via MiXCR, TCRdb re-called the 5' RACE reads, giving one row per CDR3 protein. In the table there are around 800,000 distinct CDR3 sequences, under 45% of which are singletons. Sequencing was performed on blood. Receptors were obtained from a man between 60 and 75 years old in good health. Each CDR3 is given with its conserved first and last residue. Each record gives: CDR3 protein, V gene, J gene.

CSARGRGGGTEAFF	TRBV20-1	TRBJ1-1
CASRIGVGPEETQFF	TRBV14	TRBJ2-1
CASSFVRRETQYF	TRBV7-9	TRBJ2-5
CASRTRQGFNQPQHF	TRBV27	TRBJ1-5
CASSPRDRDTGELFF	TRBV11-2	TRBJ2-2
CASSLGQGPETQYF	TRBV11-2	TRBJ2-5
CASSQDVARGQETQYF	TRBV4-3	TRBJ2-5
CSAQGRLANQPQHF	TRBV20-1	TRBJ1-5
CASSPSGGGELFF	TRBV18	TRBJ2-2
CAISEGGADTQYF	TRBV10-3	TRBJ2-3
CASKAGRGAGQPQHF	TRBV2	TRBJ1-5
CSATPLGENTEAFF	TRBV20-1	TRBJ1-1
CASSGGGTAYEQYF	TRBV7-2	TRBJ2-7
CASSVEDRSGANVLTF	TRBV9	TRBJ2-6
CASSLDGRMNTEAFF	TRBV7-3	TRBJ1-1
CASSQTGTGGQYYGYTF	TRBV4-3	TRBJ1-2
CASSLGRQGSEQYF	TRBV11-2	.
CAMGTEETQYF	TRBV10-3	TRBJ2-5
CASSVGFGTSGSISSYEQYF	TRBV2	TRBJ2-7
CASRALVSPGTQYF	TRBV6-5	TRBJ2-3
CASSQAEGPGAYEQYF	TRBV4-3	TRBJ2-7
CSARPGHPIGEQFF	TRBV20-1	TRBJ2-1